Listed here are 9 T cell receptor beta chains from one sample, sequenced in a study of CD8 T cells in ankylosing spondylitis. Study findings and constraints: Seemingly distinctive of ankylosing spondylitis blood was a TCR beta motif formed by eight highly homologous variants.

Their recognized antigens are unknown. TCRdb used MiXCR to reprocess the 5' RACE reads, holding one entry per CDR3 protein. The sample carries 450,000 to 550,000 distinct CDR3 sequences, approximately 5% recorded once. The sequenced material came from blood, either unsorted or a sorted T cell fraction (not recorded which). These receptors all come from a male donor with ankylosing spondylitis.

This clonotype came up many times. The rearrangement uses TRBV11-2 and TRBJ2-1; 14 positions agree with TRBD2. CDR3 size: 15 residues. V lost 5 bases to trimming and J lost 7 bases; unmatched junction nucleotides: 4. Germline V lookup: CDR1 SGHAT, CDR2 FQNNGV. The CDR3 loop reads CASSPTSGRGNEQFF. In DNA, the CDR3 is TGTGCCAGCAGCCCGACTAGCGGGAGGGGAAATGAGCAGTTCTTC.

This clonotype was counted many times. The rearrangement joins TRBV24-1 to TRBJ1-1, with D tentatively TRBD1 (5 bases). V was shortened by 3 bases and J by 10 bases, with 14 bases between the two germline ends. Looked up from germline, CDR1 is KGHDR and CDR2 is SFDVKD. The CDR3 consists of 13 residues. The CDR3 sequence is CATSDPEGHRAFF. DNA of the CDR3: TGTGCCACCAGTGATCCAGAGGGGCATCGAGCTTTCTTT.

This clonotype was detected many times. The gene calls are TRBV5-5 and TRBJ1-2, with no clear D. The germline V and J ends were trimmed by 3 bases and 8 bases, with 14 bases remaining between them. This CDR3 is 13 amino acids long. Germline values: CDR1 SGHKS, CDR2 YYEKEE (reference sequence). CDR3 bases: TGTGCCAGCAGCTGGACCCCAGCCGGGGGCTACACCTTC. Translation: CASSWTPAGGYTF.

This clonotype was counted a few times. This sequence joins TRBV27 and TRBJ1-4; D is undetermined. V was clipped by 5 bases and J by 8 bases, with 18 bases between them. Germline assignment: CDR1 MNHEY and CDR2 SMNVEV (reference sequence). This CDR3 contains 15 residues. CDR3 in DNA: TGTGCCAGCAGTCCCAGTAGAAGGTCTGACGAAAAACTGTTTTTT. It is translated as CASSPSRRSDEKLFF.

This clonotype showed up many times. The chain carries TRBV5-1 and TRBJ2-1; 7 bases align to TRBD2. Trimming at V came to 2 bases and at J to 2 bases, leaving 1 base not matched to a gene. The CDR3 is 14 residues long. Germline CDR1 is SGHRS and CDR2 is YFSETQ. The CDR3 protein is CASSLLAPYNEQFF. The CDR3, as DNA: TGCGCCAGCAGCTTACTAGCGCCCTACAATGAGCAGTTCTTC. The whole variable domain, filled in from reference TRBV5-1 and TRBJ2-1, reads KAGVTQTPRYLIKTRGQQVTLSCSPISGHRSVSWYQQTPGQGLQFLFEYFSETQRNKGNFPGRFSGRQFSNSRSEMNVSTLELGDSALYLCASSLLAPYNEQFFGPGTRLTVL.

This clonotype was seen a few times. V is TRBV5-1 and J is TRBJ2-7; a weak D match, TRBD2 (6 bases). The CDR3 loop spans 14 amino acids. Germline lookup yields CDR1 SGHRS and CDR2 YFSETQ. Trimming took 4 bases from V and 7 from J, leaving 18 bases between them. This CDR3 reads CASSLTPLGGEQYF. The CDR3 bases are TGCGCCAGCAGCCTGACCCCCTTGGGGGGAGAGCAGTACTTC. The whole variable domain, remainder taken from reference TRBV5-1 and TRBJ2-7, is KAGVTQTPRYLIKTRGQQVTLSCSPISGHRSVSWYQQTPGQGLQFLFEYFSETQRNKGNFPGRFSGRQFSNSRSEMNVSTLELGDSALYLCASSLTPLGGEQYFGPGTRLTVT.

This clonotype was recorded at least ten times. The chain combines TRBV4-2 with TRBJ2-2, with 10 bases that match TRBD2. Trimming removed 2 bases from V and 2 bases from J; junction bases left unmatched: 11. CDR1 is LGHNA, CDR2 YNFKEQ, per germline. This CDR3 is 19 amino acids long. This CDR3 reads CASSQWGSSGSHNTGELFF. The CDR3 DNA is TGTGCCAGCAGCCAATGGGGGTCTAGCGGGAGTCACAACACCGGGGAGCTGTTTTTT.

This chain links TRBV5-1 with TRBJ1-1; weak D call: TRBD1 (5 bases). Germline V CDR1 and CDR2: SGHRS, YFSETQ. The germline V and J ends were trimmed by 5 bases and 4 bases, with 12 bases remaining between them. The CDR3 has 13 amino acids. The CDR3 coding sequence is TGCGCCAGCAGTTTGATAGGGACCACTGAAGCTTTCTTT. Amino acid sequence: CASSLIGTTEAFF.

This clonotype was observed many times. The chain joins TRBV7-9 to TRBJ2-7; no reliable D call. Germline loops: CDR1 SEHNR, CDR2 FQNEAQ (reference sequence). V was pared by 0 bases and J by 5 bases, with 11 bases between. The CDR3 totals 14 residues. In DNA form, the CDR3 reads TGTGCCAGCAGCTTAGCGGGGTTTTTCCACGAGCAGTACTTC. Its translation: CASSLAGFFHEQYF.